The 10 T cell receptor beta chains in this list originate from one sample, sequenced in a study of Ad26.COV2.S vaccination and SARS-CoV-2 variants. Clones were read by immunoSEQ multiplex PCR, and TCRdb kept only the in-frame ones, dropping some. The sample has about 350,000 clones, about 85% seen once; the top ten hold about 3.3%. Described treatment: 15 to 20 received Ad26.COV2.S at low or high dose, single or two shots; 5 received placebo; per-sample allocation not given. Collection of samples fell on day 63 after the first vaccine or placebo injection. Sequenced material: peripheral blood, taken in a trial of Ad26.COV2.S vaccine versus placebo. All receptors come from a person between 18 and 59 years old who received the Ad26.COV2.S COVID-19 vaccine or a placebo.

This rearrangement joins TRBV18 to TRBJ2-7, with 8 bases identical to TRBD2. J was trimmed by 2 bases and V by 6 bases; bases with no gene match: 3. CDR1 and CDR2 from the germline V gene are KGHSH and LQKENI. The CDR3 has 13 amino acids. Here the CDR3 reads CASSTAGAYEQYF. The CDR3 DNA follows: TGTGCCAGCTCCACAGCGGGAGCCTACGAGCAGTACTTC.

This clone was seen a few times. This chain links TRBV10-3 with TRBJ2-3, with TRBD2 matching over 13 bases. V trimming: 3 bases; J trimming: 0 bases; junction bases outside the gene matches: 9. The CDR3 is 19 residues long. The V gene's germline CDR1 is ENHRY and CDR2 SYGVKD. The CDR3 DNA sequence: TGTGCCATCAGTGATCCGACGGGACTAGCGGGGACTAGCACAGATACGCAGTATTTT. Encoded protein: CAISDPTGLAGTSTDTQYF.

The rearrangement uses TRBV6-5 and TRBJ2-4, with D possibly being TRBD1 (6 bases). The CDR3 has 14 residues. V gave up 0 bases and J gave up 8 bases, with 11 bases separating them. Germline values: CDR1 MNHEY, CDR2 SVGAGI. CDR3 in amino acids: CASSYSTGLDIQYF. In DNA, the CDR3 is TGTGCCAGCAGTTACTCCACAGGGTTGGACATTCAGTACTTC.

The rearrangement links TRBV28 to TRBJ2-2; 8 bases align to TRBD2. The junction had 3 bases not matched to a gene; V was cut back by 1 base and J by 5 bases. CDR1 is MDHEN and CDR2 is SYDVKM in the germline V gene. The CDR3 sequence is 15 residues long. CDR3 region: CASSLSLAGTGELFF. Here the CDR3 DNA reads TGTGCCAGCAGTTTATCATTAGCGGGAACCGGGGAGCTGTTTTTT.

The genes are TRBV5-1 and TRBJ2-1; 9 nucleotides align to TRBD2. CDR3 length: 13 residues. J was trimmed by 9 bases and V by 4 bases; bases with no gene match: 5. CDR1 is SGHRS and CDR2 is YFSETQ in the germline V gene. CDR3 DNA sequence: TGCGCCAGCAGCCTTAGCGGGAGCACTGAGCAGTTCTTC. Amino acids: CASSLSGSTEQFF.

The chain couples TRBV7-2 to TRBJ1-2; perhaps TRBD1 as D (5 bases). Per germline, CDR1 SGHTA and CDR2 FQGNSA. V lost 4 bases and J 0 bases, leaving 21 bases between the germline ends. The CDR3 extends over 18 amino acids. The CDR3 loop reads CASSSRIGGTATNYGYTF. The CDR3 nucleotides read TGTGCCAGCAGCTCGCGTATTGGTGGGACCGCCACTAACTATGGCTACACCTTC.

The V call is TRBV28, the J call TRBJ2-1, with 10 positions matching TRBD2. J lost 1 base, V lost 9 bases, and 6 bases had no gene match. The CDR3 sequence is 15 residues long. Germline CDR1 is MDHEN and CDR2 is SYDVKM. The CDR3 spells CASPPSGSSYNEQFF. CDR3 bases: TGTGCCAGTCCTCCTAGCGGGAGTTCCTACAATGAGCAGTTCTTC.

This CDR3 is CASSLLAGAQETQYF. The CDR3 region has the DNA TGTGCCAGCTCACTTCTGGCGGGAGCGCAAGAGACCCAGTACTTC. The gene calls are TRBV18 and TRBJ2-5; TRBD2 aligns across 7 bases. Germline loops: CDR1 KGHSH, CDR2 LQKENI. V shed 4 bases, J shed 2 bases, and the junction held 7 bases outside the gene matches. The CDR3 is 15 amino acids.

This clone was seen only once. The genes are TRBV6-2 or TRBV6-3 and TRBJ1-3; tentative D call: TRBD1 (5 bases). The CDR3 is 17 residues long. Germline lookup yields CDR1 MNHEY and CDR2 SVGEGT. The V gene lost 2 bases and the J gene lost 2 bases, with 16 bases spanning the gap. In DNA form, the CDR3 reads TGTGCCAGCAGTTACCCGGGGATGCAGGGAGCTGGAAACACCATATATTTT. Its protein is CASSYPGMQGAGNTIYF.

This clone was observed once. V is TRBV16 and J is TRBJ2-5; D is perhaps TRBD2 (5 bases). Germline values: CDR1 KGHSY, CDR2 FQNENV. This CDR3 is built from 14 residues. V dropped 2 bases and J dropped 5 bases, with 12 bases sitting between them. This CDR3 reads CASSQRSGMETQYF. The CDR3 DNA sequence: TGTGCCAGCAGCCAAAGGTCGGGGATGGAGACCCAGTACTTC.